The 8 T cell receptor beta chains given below trace back to one sample, sequenced in a study of cytomegalovirus exposure and HLA in healthy donors. Vbeta (60) and Jbeta (13) primers were used in the PCR. The data were produced by immunoSEQ multiplex PCR, yet TCRdb's version contains in-frame clones alone and is incomplete. The data show roughly 100,000 clones, with just over 70% seen just once and 0.79% held by the top ten. Sequenced: PBMCs. These receptors all come from a boy aged 5-17 years in good health and CMV-seronegative.

The genes are TRBV7-9 and TRBJ2-1; TRBD2 agrees at 10 bases. CDR1 is SEHNR and CDR2 is FQNEAQ in the germline V gene (reference sequence). V shed 2 bases, J shed 5 bases, and the junction held 3 bases outside the gene matches. The CDR3 is made up of 15 amino acids. The CDR3 DNA sequence: TGTGCCAGCAGCTTAAAGCGGGGGGGCGACAATGAGCAGTTCTTC. It encodes CASSLKRGGDNEQFF.

This chain connects TRBV6-6 to TRBJ2-1; 12 nucleotides align to TRBD2. The junction had 9 bases not matched to a gene; V was cut back by 8 bases and J by 10 bases. The germline gives CDR1 MNHNY, CDR2 SVGAGI (reference sequence). CDR3 size: 14 residues. The CDR3 is CASGPSGGAGEQFF. In DNA form, the CDR3 reads TGTGCCAGCGGGCCTAGCGGGGGGGCCGGGGAGCAGTTCTTC.

Concerning this clone itself: Other DNA sequences in the sample encode the same CDR3. V and J are TRBV9 and TRBJ2-7; 8 nucleotides agree with TRBD2. The CDR3 is made up of 15 amino acids. In germline, CDR1 is SGDLS, CDR2 YYNGEE. V dropped 0 bases and J dropped 0; count of bases not matched to a gene: 2. The CDR3 DNA reads TGTGCCAGCAGCGTAGCGGGGGGGAGCTCCTACGAGCAGTACTTC. Residues: CASSVAGGSSYEQYF. The full variable domain, completed using reference TRBV9 and TRBJ2-7, is DSGVTQTPKHLITATGQRVTLRCSPRSGDLSVYWYQQSLDQGLQFLIQYYNGEERAKGNILERFSAQQFPDLHSELNLSSLELGDSALYFCASSVAGGSSYEQYFGPGTRLTVT.

V gene TRBV7-8 combines with J gene TRBJ1-1; D not certain. The CDR3 is made up of 14 amino acids. The germline gives CDR1 SGHVS, CDR2 FQNEAQ. V lost 0 bases to trimming and J lost 4 bases, with 9 bases between them. CDR3 sequence: CASSLAAEGTEAFF. In DNA, the CDR3 is TGTGCCAGCAGCTTAGCGGCGGAGGGCACTGAAGCTTTCTTT.

This clone was detected only once. This chain connects TRBV30 to TRBJ1-2; D not resolved. Germline V CDR1 and CDR2: GTSNPN, SVGIG (reference sequence). The CDR3 totals 14 residues. The ends were cut back, 0 bases at V and 4 bases at J, with 12 bases in the middle. CDR3 loop: CAWSVLLSGYGYTF. As DNA, the CDR3 is TGTGCCTGGAGTGTACTCCTCAGCGGCTATGGCTACACCTTC.

A few counts support this clone. For the CDR3, the DNA is TGTGCCAGCAGTTTACGAGGTAGCAATCAGCCCCAGCATTTT. It translates to CASSLRGSNQPQHF. This chain joins TRBV27 and TRBJ1-5, with unresolved D. CDR3 length equals 14 residues. Trimming took off 2 bases at V and 0 bases at J, with 5 bases between the two ends. CDR1 and CDR2 from the germline V gene are MNHEY and SMNVEV (reference sequence).

The chain combines TRBV4-1 with TRBJ2-5, with D possibly being TRBD2 (5 bases). The germline V and J ends were trimmed by 1 base and 7 bases, with 16 bases remaining between them. Germline V gene sequence: CDR1 MGHRA, CDR2 YSYEKL. The CDR3 runs to 15 residues. CDR3 bases: TGCGCCAGCAGCCAAGTCACGGATCCGGGGTTGACCCAGTACTTC. Translating gives CASSQVTDPGLTQYF.

This chain uses TRBV18 with TRBJ2-3, with 7 bases fitting TRBD1. The germline gives CDR1 KGHSH, CDR2 LQKENI. The CDR3 spans 16 residues. V lost 1 base, J lost 1 base, and 5 bases stayed unmatched. In nucleotides, the CDR3 is TGTGCCAGCTCACCACTAAGACAGGGTCGCACAGATACGCAGTATTTT. Translation gives CASSPLRQGRTDTQYF.